This T cell receptor beta chain was sequenced during a study of blood T cell repertoires in COVID-19. The germline V gene has CDR1 SGHRS and CDR2 YFSETQ. The V and J ends lost 1 base and 1 base, in that order; junction bases with no gene match: 8. The CDR3 contains 17 residues. In the authors' methods: Amplifying reference gene primers gave estimates of nucleated cell counts. Sequencing used immunoSEQ multiplex PCR; TCRdb keeps in-frame clones, though not all of them. V, J and clone size are taken as reported in that table, and D and trimming were inferred from the DNA itself. The table records about 18,000 clones, just over 90% of them present only once.

The material sequenced was peripheral blood. The clonotype comes from a human donor in a cohort sampled during active COVID-19. The chain couples TRBV5-1 to TRBJ2-7; TRBD1 agrees at 10 bases. The CDR3 sequence: CASSLRPRQGASYEQYF. CDR3 DNA: TGCGCCAGCAGCTTGCGACCCCGACAGGGGGCATCCTACGAGCAGTACTTC. The full variable domain, its missing parts supplied by reference TRBV5-1 and TRBJ2-7, is KAGVTQTPRYLIKTRGQQVTLSCSPISGHRSVSWYQQTPGQGLQFLFEYFSETQRNKGNFPGRFSGRQFSNSRSEMNVSTLELGDSALYLCASSLRPRQGASYEQYFGPGTRLTVT.